The 5 T cell receptor beta chains below all came from one sample that was sequenced in a study of cytomegalovirus exposure and HLA in healthy donors. The PCR had 60 Vbeta and 13 Jbeta primers. Some clones are missing from TCRdb's copy, which holds only in-frame ones; the method was immunoSEQ multiplex PCR. The sample carries about 190,000 clones, nearly 80% recorded once. Sequenced sample: PBMCs. Source of these receptors: a woman in her twenties or thirties in good health and CMV-seropositive.

The genes are TRBV11-2 and TRBJ2-1; 8 nucleotides match TRBD2. With V trimmed by 6 bases and J by 6 bases, 13 bases remained unmatched. There are 16 residues in the CDR3. The germline V gene encodes CDR1 SGHAT and CDR2 FQNNGV. The CDR3 spells CASRFRGTRGRNEQFF. The CDR3 DNA reads as TGTGCCAGCAGATTTAGGGGGACTAGGGGTCGCAATGAGCAGTTCTTC.

The V gene is TRBV27, the J gene TRBJ1-2; tentative D call: TRBD1 (6 bases). The V gene's germline CDR1 is MNHEY and CDR2 SMNVEV (reference sequence). This CDR3 is 14 amino acids long. Trimming took off 5 bases at V and 2 bases at J, with 12 bases between the two ends. As DNA, the CDR3 is TGTGCCAGCAGTGATCTTGGGGGCAACTATGGCTACACCTTC. It is translated as CASSDLGGNYGYTF.

The J gene is TRBJ2-3, the V gene TRBV7-2, with TRBD1 matching 12 bases. This CDR3 is 13 amino acids long. In germline, CDR1 is SGHTA, CDR2 FQGNSA. After removal of 4 bases from V and 15 bases from J, the junction contained 8 bases not matched to a gene. CDR3: CASSYDPGTGGYF. Here the CDR3 DNA reads TGTGCCAGCAGCTATGACCCCGGGACAGGGGGCTATTTT.

This chain connects TRBV4-1 to TRBJ1-2, with unresolved D. The germline gives CDR1 MGHRA, CDR2 YSYEKL. CDR3 length: 16 residues. The ends were cut back, 4 bases at V and 2 bases at J, with 17 bases in the middle. In DNA form, the CDR3 reads TGCGCCAGCAGCCCCACCCCCGGGTCTATAAACTATGGCTACACCTTC. Translating it yields CASSPTPGSINYGYTF.

CDR3 region: CASSLGQGLTGELFF. DNA of the CDR3: TGTGCCAGCAGTTTGGGACAGGGACTCACCGGGGAGCTGTTTTTT. This rearrangement joins TRBV2 to TRBJ2-2; 9 bases are shared with TRBD1. J was trimmed by 4 bases and V by 5 bases; bases with no gene match: 5. CDR3 length: 15 residues. Germline CDR1 reads SNHLY; CDR2 reads FYNNEI.